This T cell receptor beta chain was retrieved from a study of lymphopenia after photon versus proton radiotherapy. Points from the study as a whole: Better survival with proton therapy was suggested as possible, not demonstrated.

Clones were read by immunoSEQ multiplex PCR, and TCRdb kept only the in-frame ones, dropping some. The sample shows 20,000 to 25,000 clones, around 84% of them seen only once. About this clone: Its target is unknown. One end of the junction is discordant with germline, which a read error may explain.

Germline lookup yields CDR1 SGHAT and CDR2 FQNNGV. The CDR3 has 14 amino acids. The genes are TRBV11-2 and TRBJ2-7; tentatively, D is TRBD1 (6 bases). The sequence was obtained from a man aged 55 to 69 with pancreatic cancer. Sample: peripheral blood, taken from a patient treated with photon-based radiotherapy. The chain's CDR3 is CASSLETGIGEQYF. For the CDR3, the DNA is TGTGCCAGCAGCCTAGAAACAGGGATTGGCGAGCAGTACTTC. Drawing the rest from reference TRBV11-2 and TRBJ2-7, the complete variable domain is EAGVAQSPRYKIIEKRQSVAFWCNPISGHATLYWYQQILGQGPKLLIQFQNNGVVDDSQLPKDRFSAERLKGVDSTLKIQPAKLEDSAVYLCASSLETGIGEQYFGPGTRLTVT.